This T cell receptor beta chain was profiled in a study of blood T cell repertoires in COVID-19. Here immunoSEQ multiplex PCR was the method, and the copy in TCRdb shows in-frame clones only, minus some. Among 200,000 to 300,000 clones listed, 70% to 90% were seen once. This CDR3 region has 17 residues. The V gene is TRBV21-1, the J gene TRBJ1-6; the table gives TRBD1 as D, unverified against the DNA. TRBV21-1 is flagged as a pseudogene. Sequenced: PBMCs or T cells enriched from blood (not recorded which). The origin of this receptor is a woman between 40 and 55 years old with acute COVID-19. CDR3 loop: CASSKVGETGVNSPLHF. As DNA, the CDR3 is TGTGCCAGCAGCAAAGTAGGAGAGACAGGGGTAAATTCACCCCTCCACTTT.